The TCR beta chain under discussion was sequenced for a study of blood T cell repertoires in COVID-19. Trimming took 9 bases from V and 5 from J, leaving 13 bases between them. Germline CDR1 and CDR2: MNHEY and SVGAGI. The length of the CDR3 is 12 residues. This clone was picked up one time. Generated by immunoSEQ multiplex PCR, the TCRdb table keeps only in-frame clones and is missing some. The repertoire holds about 250,000 clones, with roughly 84% as singletons. V is TRBV6-5 and J is TRBJ2-5, with a possible D match to TRBD2 (5 bases). This clonotype originated in a woman aged 40 to 50 who had recovered from COVID-19. The sequenced material came from peripheral blood. CDR3 sequence reads: CASHRGGETQYF. In DNA form, the CDR3 reads TGTGCCAGTCATCGGGGTGGGGAGACCCAGTACTTC.